These 16 T cell receptor beta chains originate from one sample sequenced in a study of cytomegalovirus exposure and HLA in healthy donors. Both 60 Vbeta primers and 13 Jbeta primers went into the PCR. Only in-frame clones appear in the TCRdb table, and some are missing; sequencing was by immunoSEQ multiplex PCR. The sample records some 130,000 clones, approximately 62% being singletons. Material: PBMCs. All receptors come from a human donor in good health.

V and J are TRBV28 and TRBJ2-5; 8 bases agree with TRBD1. Germline CDR1 is MDHEN and CDR2 is SYDVKM. Trimming took 7 bases from V and 1 from J; bases not matched to a gene: 8. The CDR3 runs 15 residues. CDR3 nucleotide sequence: TGTGCCAGCACAGGGGGCGGTGCCCCCCAAGAGACCCAGTACTTC. It specifies CASTGGGAPQETQYF.

The chain employs TRBV7-2 and TRBJ2-2, with D possibly being TRBD1 (7 bases). The CDR3 runs 14 residues. Trimming took 5 bases from V and 6 from J, leaving 13 bases between them. The germline CDR1 and CDR2 sequences are SGHTA and FQGNSA. The CDR3 region has the DNA TGTGCCAGCAGCGTAGGCGGGACAGCCGGGGAGCTGTTTTTT. Translated: CASSVGGTAGELFF.

The J gene is TRBJ2-5, the V gene TRBV6-1, with 8 bases fitting TRBD1. Germline trimming cut 6 bases from V and 2 bases from J; bases unmatched to any gene: 8. Germline V lookup: CDR1 MNHNS, CDR2 SASEGT. This CDR3 contains 15 residues. The CDR3 protein is CASRPGTGGQETQYF. The CDR3 region has the DNA TGTGCCAGCAGGCCCGGGACAGGAGGGCAAGAGACCCAGTACTTC.

This chain connects TRBV6-4 to TRBJ2-7; 9 bases agree with TRBD1. The CDR3 is made up of 19 amino acids. Germline V gene lookup returns CDR1 MRHNA and CDR2 SNTAGT. J gave up 1 base and V 2 bases, and 15 bases lay outside the gene matches. CDR3 nucleotide sequence: TGTGCCAGCAGTGACATAAATGACTTGGGACAGGGTCCATCCTACGAGCAGTACTTC. Its translation is CASSDINDLGQGPSYEQYF.

V and J are TRBV18 and TRBJ2-3, with TRBD2 identical over 7 bases. The CDR3 spans 16 residues. Germline V gives CDR1 KGHSH, CDR2 LQKENI. Losses at the gene ends were 5 bases for V and 0 bases for J; bases not matched to a gene: 8. CDR3 residues: CASSAGTTRSTDTQYF. CDR3 nucleotide sequence: TGTGCCAGCTCAGCCGGGACTACCAGGAGCACAGATACGCAGTATTTT.

This chain connects TRBV6-5 to TRBJ2-7, with 9 bases fitting TRBD2. Looked up from germline, CDR1 is MNHEY and CDR2 is SVGAGI. The CDR3 is made up of 15 amino acids. The junction had 4 bases not matched to a gene; V was cut back by 2 bases and J by 2 bases. DNA for the CDR3: TGTGCCAGCAGTTACGGGAGACTAGCGGCCTACGAGCAGTACTTC. Encoded protein: CASSYGRLAAYEQYF.

This chain links TRBV6-1 with TRBJ2-7; D is perhaps TRBD2 (6 bases). V was trimmed by 2 bases and J by 2 bases, leaving 19 bases between them. The CDR3 totals 17 residues. Germline V gives CDR1 MNHNS, CDR2 SASEGT. Here the CDR3 DNA reads TGTGCCAGCAGTGAACCCATCTCCGGGAGCCTCACCTACGAGCAGTACTTC. It specifies CASSEPISGSLTYEQYF.

This clone has more than one count but fewer than ten. This rearrangement joins TRBV10-3 to TRBJ1-1; 7 positions match TRBD1. With 7 bases clipped from V and 7 bases from J, the junction kept 6 bases outside the gene matches. CDR3 size: 12 residues. Germline V gene lookup returns CDR1 ENHRY and CDR2 SYGVKD. CDR3 nucleotide sequence: TGTGCCATCAACGGAGGGGACAGTGAAGCTTTCTTT. Translating it yields CAINGGDSEAFF.

This rearrangement joins TRBV25-1 to TRBJ2-7; D is unresolved. V lost 6 bases to trimming and J lost 0 bases, with 6 bases between them. This CDR3 has 12 residues. Germline assignment: CDR1 MGHDK and CDR2 SYGVNS. The CDR3 loop is CASRSGSYEQYF. In nucleotides, the CDR3 is TGTGCCAGCAGGTCCGGCTCCTACGAGCAGTACTTC.

The chain couples TRBV7-9 to TRBJ1-1; D is uncertain. This CDR3 is 12 amino acids long. Trimming stripped 8 bases from V and 3 bases from J, with 10 bases between. Germline CDR1 is SEHNR and CDR2 is FQNEAQ (reference sequence). CDR3 residues: CASRSGDTEAFF. The CDR3, as DNA: TGTGCCAGCCGGTCGGGAGACACTGAAGCTTTCTTT. The variable domain in full, with the rest retrieved from reference TRBV7-9 and TRBJ1-1, is DTGVSQNPRHKITKRGQNVTFRCDPISEHNRLYWYRQTLGQGPEFLTYFQNEAQLEKSRLLSDRFSAERPKGSFSTLEIQRTEQGDSAMYLCASRSGDTEAFFGQGTRLTVV.

The V and J genes are TRBV15 and TRBJ1-1; 8 nucleotides agree with TRBD1. Germline CDR1 LNHNV, CDR2 YYDKDF (reference sequence). The CDR3 sequence is 14 residues long. J gave up 3 bases and V 5 bases, and 5 bases lay outside the gene matches. The CDR3 DNA follows: TGTGCCACCAGCCAGGACAGGGATGACACTGAAGCTTTCTTT. It encodes CATSQDRDDTEAFF.

This clone appeared a few times. J is TRBJ2-7 and V is TRBV2; 9 nucleotides agree with TRBD1. V dropped 0 bases and J dropped 3; count of bases not matched to a gene: 0. Germline CDR1 reads SNHLY; CDR2 reads FYNNEI. The CDR3 loop spans 14 amino acids. The CDR3 region has the DNA TGTGCCAGCAGTGAAGCGGGACAGGGCTACGAGCAGTACTTC. This sequence encodes CASSEAGQGYEQYF.

The chain recombines TRBV2 with TRBJ2-5, with unresolved D. The CDR3 consists of 13 residues. Trimming pared 3 bases from V and 5 bases from J, leaving 10 bases between. Per the germline V gene, CDR1 is SNHLY and CDR2 is FYNNEI. This CDR3 reads CASSEYPRETQYF. DNA of the CDR3: TGTGCCAGCAGTGAGTACCCCCGGGAGACCCAGTACTTC. Full variable domain (missing parts from reference TRBV2 and TRBJ2-5): EPEVTQTPSHQVTQMGQEVILRCVPISNHLYFYWYRQILGQKVEFLVSFYNNEISEKSEIFDDQFSVERPDGSNFTLKIRSTKLEDSAMYFCASSEYPRETQYFGPGTRLLVL.

CDR3 nucleotides: TGTGCCAGCAGCCCGCAGACTAGCGGGAGTACGGGGGAGTTCTTC. Protein product: CASSPQTSGSTGEFF. V gene TRBV7-9 combines with J gene TRBJ2-1, with 12 bases fitting TRBD2. Trimming at V came to 5 bases and at J to 14 bases, leaving 13 bases not matched to a gene. This CDR3 is built from 15 residues. The germline CDR1 and CDR2 sequences are SEHNR and FQNEAQ (reference sequence).

The chain is built from TRBV11-3 and TRBJ2-1; TRBD2 matches 7 bases. Germline values: CDR1 SGHNT, CDR2 YENEEA. The ends lost 2 bases at V and 1 base at J; junction bases unmatched: 5. The CDR3 has 16 residues. The CDR3 nucleotides read TGTGCCAGCAGCTTATCCATGGGAGGGTCCTACAATGAGCAGTTCTTC. Translating it yields CASSLSMGGSYNEQFF.

This clone was counted only a few times. The genes are TRBV28 and TRBJ2-3; 12 positions agree with TRBD2. J was trimmed by 4 bases and V by 3 bases; bases with no gene match: 8. This CDR3 contains 17 residues. Germline V lookup: CDR1 MDHEN, CDR2 SYDVKM. The CDR3 coding sequence is TGTGCCAGCAGTTTTCCGACTAGCGGGAGAGGAGCAGATACGCAGTATTTT. Amino acid sequence: CASSFPTSGRGADTQYF.